This T cell receptor beta chain was captured by sequencing in a study of T cell responses to AZD1222 COVID-19 vaccine. Study-wide results and caveats: Spike-specific TCR breadth and depth were elevated following two AZD1222 doses.

Libraries were prepared by immunoSEQ multiplex PCR; TCRdb keeps only in-frame clonotypes and omits some of them. Altogether 130,000 or so clones are present, around 90% being singletons, with the ten largest covering approximately 2%. On this clone: What it binds is unknown.

Per the germline V gene, CDR1 is SGHTA and CDR2 is FQGNSA. The CDR3 is 14 residues long. Germline trimming cut 3 bases from V and 8 bases from J; bases unmatched to any gene: 0. This clonotype was sampled from an adult who received the AZD1222 COVID-19 vaccine. This specimen consisted of peripheral blood, obtained 28 days after the second AZD1222 dose. The gene calls are TRBV7-2 and TRBJ2-1, with TRBD2 identical over 14 bases. In DNA, the CDR3 is TGTGCCAGCAGCTTGGGACTAGCGGGAGATGAGCAGTTCTTC. Residues: CASSLGLAGDEQFF. The full variable domain, completed using reference TRBV7-2 and TRBJ2-1, is GAGVSQSPSNKVTEKGKDVELRCDPISGHTALYWYRQSLGQGLEFLIYFQGNSAPDKSGLPSDRFSAERTGGSVSTLTIQRTQQEDSAVYLCASSLGLAGDEQFFGPGTRLTVL.